This passage covers 21 T cell receptor beta chains from one sample sequenced in a study of blood T cells in healthy people across ages. Combining a sample-barcoded 5' primer with a J-beta primer mix, a second PCR ran for 7 to 11 cycles. TCRdb reanalysed the 5' RACE reads using MiXCR and keeps one entry per CDR3 protein. Seen here are roughly 1,500,000 distinct CDR3 sequences, around 36% observed once, and the top ten hold about 11%. Material: blood. These receptors were obtained from a woman in her 30s in good health.

This clonotype has just a few counts. This CDR3 reads CSAFDGADTQYF. In DNA form, the CDR3 reads TGCAGTGCCTTTGACGGGGCGGATACGCAGTATTTT. The V and J genes are TRBV20-1 and TRBJ2-3; D may match TRBD1 or TRBD2 (5 bases each). The V gene lost 6 bases and the J gene lost 6 bases, with 13 bases spanning the gap. This CDR3 contains 12 residues. Germline values: CDR1 DFQATT, CDR2 SNEGSKA (reference sequence).

V usage is TRBV12-3 or TRBV12-4 and J usage is TRBJ2-1; tentatively, D is TRBD1 (5 bases). The CDR3 has 14 residues. V gave up 5 bases and J gave up 4 bases, with 12 bases separating them. The DNA of the CDR3 is TGTGCCAGCAGTCCAGGGTCCGGGTACAATGAGCAGTTCTTC. Translation: CASSPGSGYNEQFF.

This chain connects TRBV24-1 to TRBJ2-3, with 7 nucleotides matching TRBD2. In germline, CDR1 is KGHDR, CDR2 SFDVKD. The ends lost 5 bases at V and 0 bases at J; junction bases unmatched: 4. CDR3 size: 15 residues. Here the CDR3 reads CATSALATSTDTQYF. In nucleotides, the CDR3 is TGTGCCACCAGTGCACTAGCGACTAGCACAGATACGCAGTATTTT.

This clonotype was observed a few times. This chain joins TRBV3-1 and TRBJ2-6; TRBD2 is a possible D gene (6 bases). The CDR3 length is 18 residues. In germline, CDR1 is LGHDT, CDR2 YNNKEL (reference sequence). The V end was cut by 4 bases, the J end by 0 bases, with 16 bases between. CDR3 coding DNA: TGTGCCAGCAGCCCCCCCGGGACTGCGACCTCTGGGGCCAACGTCCTGACTTTC. It codes for CASSPPGTATSGANVLTF.

The rearrangement joins TRBV9 to TRBJ1-2; D is perhaps TRBD1 (5 bases). CDR1 is SGDLS, CDR2 YYNGEE, per germline. V lost 1 base and J lost 2, with 12 bases in between. This CDR3 has 15 residues. CDR3 in amino acids: CASSVSGTGNYGYTF. The DNA for the CDR3 is TGTGCCAGCAGCGTATCTGGGACGGGGAACTATGGCTACACCTTC.

This clonotype appeared many times. The chain is built from TRBV4-1 and TRBJ1-2; TRBD1 is a possible D gene (6 bases). Germline V gene sequence: CDR1 MGHRA, CDR2 YSYEKL. V lost 2 bases and J lost 0, with 10 bases in between. The CDR3 extends over 15 amino acids. In DNA form, the CDR3 reads TGCGCCAGCAGCCAATTGACAGGAGCTAACTATGGCTACACCTTC. Its translation is CASSQLTGANYGYTF.

This clonotype showed up just a few times. The chain uses TRBV4-1 and TRBJ1-2; D unclear. V shed 1 base and J shed 4 bases, with 19 bases lying between them. Germline values: CDR1 MGHRA, CDR2 YSYEKL. The CDR3 consists of 17 residues. CDR3 DNA sequence: TGCGCCAGCAGCCAAGCTTTGGTGACAATGGAACCCTATGGCTACACCTTC. This encodes CASSQALVTMEPYGYTF.

This clonotype has only a few counts. The chain employs TRBV5-1 and TRBJ1-1; tentative D call: TRBD1 (6 bases). The germline gives CDR1 SGHRS, CDR2 YFSETQ. The V gene lost 0 bases and the J gene lost 3 bases, with 12 bases spanning the gap. The CDR3 runs 15 residues. CDR3 in DNA: TGCGCCAGCAGCTTGGGTCAGGGGCCCTACACTGAAGCTTTCTTT. Translation gives CASSLGQGPYTEAFF. The variable domain in full, with the rest retrieved from reference TRBV5-1 and TRBJ1-1, is KAGVTQTPRYLIKTRGQQVTLSCSPISGHRSVSWYQQTPGQGLQFLFEYFSETQRNKGNFPGRFSGRQFSNSRSEMNVSTLELGDSALYLCASSLGQGPYTEAFFGQGTRLTVV.

V is TRBV19 and J is TRBJ1-2; D unresolved. From germline, CDR1 is LNHDA and CDR2 SQIVND (reference sequence). The CDR3 has 13 residues. The CDR3 here is CAAGAGANYGYTF. For the CDR3, the DNA is TGTGCGGCCGGAGCAGGAGCTAACTATGGCTACACCTTC.

On this clonotype: This is likely a read error, given that the CDR3 carries no conserved phenylalanine or tryptophan at its end. DNA for the CDR3: TGTGCCATCCAACAGGGTATTTATGGCTACACCTGC. As protein: CAIQQGIYGYTC. The chain is built from TRBV10-3 and TRBJ1-2, with D perhaps matching TRBD1 (6 bases). Trimming pared 8 bases from V and 5 bases from J, leaving 12 bases between. The CDR3 spans 12 residues. Germline lookup yields CDR1 ENHRY and CDR2 SYGVKD.

This clonotype appeared a single time. This could be a read error, since a much larger clone is one nucleotide away. The DNA of the CDR3 is TGTGCCAGCAGTTTTGAGGCGGGGGCCTCTTACAGCACAGATACGGAGTATTTT. Protein product: CASSFEAGASYSTDTEYF. The chain combines TRBV12-3 or TRBV12-4 with TRBJ2-3; D is possibly TRBD2 (7 bases). This CDR3 is 18 amino acids long.

This clonotype appeared many times. V gene TRBV12-3 or TRBV12-4 combines with J gene TRBJ2-7, with D maybe TRBD1 (5 bases). Trimming pared 5 bases from V and 0 bases from J, leaving 17 bases between. This CDR3 is built from 16 residues. For the CDR3, the DNA is TGTGCCAGCAGTCGACCGACAGACTTAAGCTCCTACGAGCAGTACTTC. Its translation is CASSRPTDLSSYEQYF.

The chain employs TRBV6-2 or TRBV6-3 and TRBJ1-5; a weak D match, TRBD1 (5 bases). V lost 5 bases and J lost 0, with 11 bases in between. This CDR3 is 15 amino acids long. Germline V gene sequence: CDR1 MNHEY, CDR2 SVGEGT. The CDR3 nucleotides read TGTGCCAGCAGTAGGATAGGGGATAGCAATCAGCCCCAGCATTTT. This encodes CASSRIGDSNQPQHF.

To note about this clonotype: At one end the junction does not follow the germline gene, possibly because of a read error. This rearrangement joins TRBV2 to TRBJ2-2; possible D gene TRBD2, 7 bases. The germline V gene encodes CDR1 SNHLY and CDR2 FYNNEI. The CDR3 totals 12 residues. The CDR3 nucleotides are TGTGCCAGTGGGAGGGGGGCCGGGAAGCTGTTTTTT. Translation gives CASGRGAGKLFF.

The CDR3 region is CASSLPALGGNIQYF. CDR3 DNA sequence: TGTGCCAGCAGTTTACCAGCTCTAGGGGGTAACATTCAGTACTTC. This rearrangement joins TRBV12-3 or TRBV12-4 to TRBJ2-4; possibly TRBD1 for D (6 bases). The CDR3 loop spans 15 amino acids. V was clipped by 2 bases and J by 7 bases, with 15 bases between them.

In the case of this clonotype: At one end the junction does not follow the germline gene, possibly because of a read error. This chain links TRBV11-1 with TRBJ2-2, with a possible D match to TRBD1 (6 bases). There are 15 residues in the CDR3. Germline assignment: CDR1 SGHAT and CDR2 FQDESV (reference sequence). CDR3 in amino acids: CASRVESGETGELFF. CDR3 in DNA: TGTGCCAGCAGGGTGGAGTCAGGGGAAACCGGGGAACTGTTTTTT. The full variable domain, rest sourced from reference TRBV11-1 and TRBJ2-2, is EAEVAQSPRYKITEKSQAVAFWCDPISGHATLYWYRQILGQGPELLVQFQDESVVDDSQLPKDRFSAERLKGVDSTLKIQPAELGDSAMYLCASRVESGETGELFFGEGSRLTVL.

This sequence joins TRBV11-2 and TRBJ2-6, with D perhaps matching TRBD1 (6 bases). Trimming removed 0 bases from V and 0 bases from J, with 21 bases in between. From germline, CDR1 is SGHAT and CDR2 FQNNGV. This CDR3 is 21 amino acids long. The chain's CDR3 is CASSLDYWGQLLISGANVLTF. DNA for the CDR3: TGTGCCAGCAGCTTAGATTACTGGGGGCAGCTCCTCATCTCTGGGGCCAACGTCCTGACTTTC.

V and J are TRBV20-1 and TRBJ2-1; 7 bases map to TRBD2. Germline-derived CDR1 and CDR2 are DFQATT and SNEGSKA (reference sequence). The CDR3 is made up of 13 amino acids. The CDR3 DNA follows: TGCAGAGCCGGGATGGGGGGGATCAATGAGCAGTTCTTC. It codes for CRAGMGGINEQFF.

This clonotype has more than one count but fewer than ten. The V call is TRBV27, the J call TRBJ2-7, with TRBD1 matching 8 bases. J was trimmed by 0 bases and V by 3 bases; bases with no gene match: 7. This CDR3 has 16 residues. Looked up from germline, CDR1 is MNHEY and CDR2 is SMNVEV (reference sequence). This CDR3 is CASSLTGVPLSYEQYF. CDR3 coding DNA: TGTGCCAGCAGTTTGACAGGGGTTCCTCTCTCCTACGAGCAGTACTTC.

In this sample, this clonotype turned up many times. The chain combines TRBV10-3 with TRBJ2-1, with 8 bases fitting TRBD2. The germline V gene encodes CDR1 ENHRY and CDR2 SYGVKD. CDR3 length: 14 amino acids. The trim removed 6 bases at V and 7 bases at J, leaving 8 bases unmatched. In DNA form, the CDR3 reads TGTGCCATCAGGAAGCGGGAGAGTGAGAATGAGCAGTTCTTC. Amino acids: CAIRKRESENEQFF.

On this clonotype itself: A much larger clone is a single base away; this may be a read error. The CDR3 DNA sequence: TGCAGTGCTATACTAGCGGGAGGCAACGAGCAGTACTTC. Translation: CSAILAGGNEQYF. J is TRBJ2-7 and V is TRBV20-1; the match to TRBD2 covers 12 bases. Germline CDR1 is DFQATT and CDR2 is SNEGSKA (reference sequence). J lost 5 bases, V lost 4 bases, and 3 bases had no gene match. This CDR3 region has 13 residues.